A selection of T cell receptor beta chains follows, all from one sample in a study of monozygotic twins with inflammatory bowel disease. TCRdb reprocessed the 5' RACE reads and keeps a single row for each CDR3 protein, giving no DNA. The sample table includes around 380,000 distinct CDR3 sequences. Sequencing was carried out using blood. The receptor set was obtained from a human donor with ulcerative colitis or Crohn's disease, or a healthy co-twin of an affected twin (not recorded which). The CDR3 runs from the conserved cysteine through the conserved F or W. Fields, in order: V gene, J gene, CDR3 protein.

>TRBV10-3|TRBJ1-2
CAISARQGSEANYGYTF
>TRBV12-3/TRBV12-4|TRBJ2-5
CACRGFKMETQYF
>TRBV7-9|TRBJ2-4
CASGGQHKNIQYF
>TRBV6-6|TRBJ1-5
CASSYKGGEQPQHF
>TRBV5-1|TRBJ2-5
CASSRGTRETQYF
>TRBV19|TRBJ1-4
CASSLQAREKLFF
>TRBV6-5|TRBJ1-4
CASSYSQTNEKLFF
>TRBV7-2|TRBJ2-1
CASSSDLVVSYNEQFF
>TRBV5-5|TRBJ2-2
CASSRHANANTGELFF
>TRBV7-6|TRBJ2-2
CASSFNLGRDTGELFF
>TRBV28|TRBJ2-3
CASSLGREYSTQYF
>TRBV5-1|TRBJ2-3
CASSLPQRNTDTQYF
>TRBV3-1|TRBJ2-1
CASSQLPNEQFF
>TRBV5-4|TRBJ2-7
CASSSRTGITYEQYF
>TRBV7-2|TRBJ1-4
CASSPTVGWGEKLFF
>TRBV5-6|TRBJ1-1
CASSLIGETEAFF
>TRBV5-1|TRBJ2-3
CASRRGADTQYF
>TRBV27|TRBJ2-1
CASTTGGGGEQFF
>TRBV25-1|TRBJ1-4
CASSEREGTNEKLFF
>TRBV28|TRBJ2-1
CASSFGGKEQFF
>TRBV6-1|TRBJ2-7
CASILDGSQGEQYF
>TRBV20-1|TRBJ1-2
CSAPDSVYGYTF
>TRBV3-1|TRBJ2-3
CASSQMDTQYF
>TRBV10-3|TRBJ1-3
CAATEGRGNTIYF
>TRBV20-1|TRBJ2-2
CSARRDRGTGELFF
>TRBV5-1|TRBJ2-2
CASSYQTGANTGELFF
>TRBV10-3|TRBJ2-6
CAISESGGGANVLTF
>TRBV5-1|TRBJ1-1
CASSSGTTGAFF
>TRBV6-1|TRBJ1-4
CASRGQGAGEKLFF
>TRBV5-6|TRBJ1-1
CASSSGRRGTEAFF
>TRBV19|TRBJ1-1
CASSIWENRGVEGAFF
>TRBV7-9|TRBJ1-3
CASSNTGAGNTIYF
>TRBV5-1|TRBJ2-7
CASSRGESGRSSYEQYF
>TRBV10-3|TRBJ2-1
CAISESVSEQFF
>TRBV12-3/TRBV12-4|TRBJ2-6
CASSTGAGANVLTF